This T cell receptor beta chain stems from a study of blood T cell repertoires in COVID-19. For the study at large: Samples taken during acute and convalescent COVID-19 were collected in the United States, Italy and Spain. T cells, B-cell-depleted T cells, or PBMCs provided the cDNA or gDNA that served as material.

With 4 bases clipped from V and 8 bases from J, the junction kept 9 bases outside the gene matches. The germline V gene encodes CDR1 LGHDT and CDR2 YNNKEL (reference sequence). The CDR3 runs 14 residues. The data were produced by immunoSEQ multiplex PCR, yet TCRdb's version contains in-frame clones alone and is incomplete. The data contain about 36,000 clones, around three quarters of them singletons. This clone has just one count. The clonotype originates from a man between 60 and 70 years old with active COVID-19. The sequenced sample consisted of peripheral blood. This rearrangement joins TRBV3-1 (or the pseudogene TRBV3-2) to TRBJ2-3; 7 bases are a match to TRBD1. This chain's CDR3 is CASSPHEGAGTQYF. CDR3 nucleotides: TGTGCCAGCAGCCCCCACGAGGGGGCAGGTACGCAGTATTTT.